A selection of T cell receptor beta chains follows, all from one sample in a study of blood T cell repertoires in COVID-19. Assay used: immunoSEQ multiplex PCR; TCRdb lists only in-frame clones, some missing. The data hold about 300,000 clones, with around 83% observed a single time. Sequencing was carried out using peripheral blood. The receptors were sampled from a woman aged 45-65 years with acute or convalescent COVID-19. The CDR3 runs from the conserved cysteine through the conserved F or W. Fields, in order: J gene, V gene, D gene, clone size, CDR3 DNA, CDR3 protein. D genes are given only for firm matches. Expanded clones are given a class, and other clones once, few, many or no size at all.

>TRBJ1-3|TRBV28|TRBD1|.
TGTGCCAGCCGTGGACAGGGCTCTGGAAACACCATATATTTT
CASRGQGSGNTIYF
>TRBJ1-1|TRBV5-4|.|.
TGTGCCAGCAGCCACAGGAACAAGGACACTGAAGCTTTCTTT
CASSHRNKDTEAFF
>TRBJ1-1|TRBV29-1|.|.
TGCAGCGCCTACAGGGACGGACGGACTGAAGCTTTCTTT
CSAYRDGRTEAFF
>TRBJ2-7|TRBV9|.|.
TGTGCCAGCAGCGTAGGAGGAACCGGTTACGAGCAGTACTTC
CASSVGGTGYEQYF
>TRBJ1-2|TRBV19|TRBD1|.
TGTGCCAGTAGTCCACAATTTACAGGGGCCTATGGCTACACCTTC
CASSPQFTGAYGYTF
>TRBJ1-6|TRBV2|.|.
TGTGCCAGCGGGGGCGAACGGTCACCCCTCCACTTT
CASGGERSPLHF
>TRBJ2-5|TRBV19|TRBD2|.
TGTGCCAGTAGTATGGGCAGGACTAGCGTTCAAGAGACCCAGTACTTC
CASSMGRTSVQETQYF
>TRBJ2-7|TRBV10-3|.|.
TGTGCCATCAGCAAGCAATACGAGCAGTACTTC
CAISKQYEQYF
>TRBJ1-3|TRBV5-1|.|.
TGCGCCAGCAGCTTTTGGGGCTCCTCTGGAAACACCATATATTTT
CASSFWGSSGNTIYF
>TRBJ2-5|TRBV6-2/TRBV6-3|TRBD2|once
TGTGCCAGCAGTTACTGGACTAGCCTCCAAGAGACCCAGTACTTC
CASSYWTSLQETQYF
>TRBJ1-1|TRBV6-5|.|.
TGTGCCAGCAGACAGACAGGAGGAACTGAAGCTTTCTTT
CASRQTGGTEAFF
>TRBJ1-5|TRBV4-1|.|.
TGCGCCAGCAGCCTCTGGGAGGACGGCAATCAGCCCCAGCATTTT
CASSLWEDGNQPQHF
>TRBJ2-5|TRBV3-1/TRBV3-2|.|once
TGTGCCAGCAGCCAAGACGCGGGACGGGCGTACCAAGAGACCCAGTACTTC
CASSQDAGRAYQETQYF
>TRBJ2-1|TRBV6-5|TRBD2|.
TGTGCCAGCAGGCCCGGGACTACGTCTAATGAGCAGTTCTTC
CASRPGTTSNEQFF
>TRBJ2-7|TRBV27|.|.
TGTGCCAGCGCCTTAACGGGGTTTTCCGAGCAGTACTTC
CASALTGFSEQYF
>TRBJ2-1|TRBV3-1/TRBV3-2|TRBD2|.
TGTGCCAGCAGCCAAGAATCCCCACTAGCGGTCTACAATGAGCAGTTCTTC
CASSQESPLAVYNEQFF
>TRBJ2-5|TRBV6-2/TRBV6-3|TRBD1|.
TGTGCCAGCAGCCTCAGCCGGGACAGGGGCGAGACCCAGTACTTC
CASSLSRDRGETQYF
>TRBJ1-1|TRBV6-2/TRBV6-3|TRBD1|.
TGTGCCAGCAGTTTTCCGAGGACAGGGGGCACTACGATGAACACTGAAGCTTTCTTT
CASSFPRTGGTTMNTEAFF
>TRBJ1-4|TRBV5-1|TRBD1|.
TGCGCCAGCAGCCCTAACGGACAGGGTAATGAAAAACTGTTTTTT
CASSPNGQGNEKLFF
>TRBJ2-2|TRBV7-6|TRBD1|.
TGTGCCAGCAGTCATGGACAGGTGAACACCGGGGAGCTGTTTTTT
CASSHGQVNTGELFF
>TRBJ1-1|TRBV12-5|.|once
TGTGCTAGTGGTTCAGGAGGCCACACTGAAGCTTTCTTT
CASGSGGHTEAFF
>TRBJ1-3|TRBV6-5|TRBD1|.
TGTGCCAGCAGTTCTTCCGGACAGGCGAGTAGCACCATATATTTT
CASSSSGQASSTIYF
>TRBJ2-1|TRBV5-1|TRBD2|.
TGCGCCAGCAGACCTACTAGCGGGAGTAACAATGAGCAGTTCTTC
CASRPTSGSNNEQFF